This is a list of T cell receptor beta chains from one sample in a study of shared clonotypes between healthy human individuals. The protocol was immunoSEQ multiplex PCR, while the TCRdb copy is restricted to in-frame clones and leaves out a portion. Found here are hundreds of thousands of clones, about 91% of them singletons; the top ten hold 24%. The sample consisted of naive CD8+ T cells sorted from blood. The source is a man aged 25 to 40 in good health. Both conserved end residues are part of each CDR3. D genes are given only for firm matches. Part of the rows lack a size; the others show once, few, many or a class for expanded clones.

J gene: TRBJ2-1; clone size: NA; D gene: TRBD2; V gene: TRBV7-9; CDR3 protein: CASSGGGTSGRSGEFF; CDR3 DNA: TGTGCCAGCAGCGGGGGAGGGACTAGCGGTCGCTCTGGGGAGTTCTTC
J gene: TRBJ2-7; clone size: NA; D gene: TRBD2; V gene: TRBV7-9; CDR3 protein: CASSSSGSVSSYEQYF; CDR3 DNA: TGTGCCAGCAGCAGTAGCGGGAGCGTAAGTTCCTACGAGCAGTACTTC
J gene: TRBJ2-5; clone size: NA; D gene: TRBD2; V gene: TRBV27; CDR3 protein: CASRGLAGVGETQYF; CDR3 DNA: TGTGCCAGCAGGGGACTAGCGGGAGTGGGGGAGACCCAGTACTTC
J gene: TRBJ2-3; clone size: NA; D gene: NA; V gene: TRBV28; CDR3 protein: CASSRSVDTQYF; CDR3 DNA: TGTGCCAGCAGCCGCTCAGTTGATACGCAGTATTTT
J gene: TRBJ1-5; clone size: NA; D gene: NA; V gene: TRBV5-5; CDR3 protein: CASSRENSDIIADQPQHF; CDR3 DNA: TGTGCCAGCAGCCGAGAAAATTCTGATATTATAGCTGATCAGCCCCAGCATTTT
J gene: TRBJ2-7; clone size: NA; D gene: TRBD2; V gene: TRBV7-8; CDR3 protein: CASSLTASGRNTLHEQYF; CDR3 DNA: TGTGCCAGCAGCTTAACGGCTAGCGGGAGGAATACCCTCCACGAGCAGTACTTC
J gene: TRBJ2-1; clone size: NA; D gene: TRBD2; V gene: TRBV12-5; CDR3 protein: CASGLVRREGLYEQFF; CDR3 DNA: TGTGCTAGTGGTTTGGTACGGCGGGAGGGCTTATACGAGCAGTTCTTC
J gene: TRBJ1-1; clone size: NA; D gene: TRBD1; V gene: TRBV19; CDR3 protein: CATTVGQRTNREAFF; CDR3 DNA: TGTGCCACCACCGTGGGACAGAGGACCAACCGTGAAGCTTTCTTT
J gene: TRBJ2-1; clone size: once; D gene: TRBD2; V gene: TRBV10-2; CDR3 protein: CASSESGTSAKYNEQFF; CDR3 DNA: TGCGCCAGCAGTGAGTCCGGGACTAGCGCAAAATACAATGAGCAGTTCTTC
J gene: TRBJ2-1; clone size: NA; D gene: NA; V gene: TRBV28; CDR3 protein: CASGRFEQFF; CDR3 DNA: TGTGCCAGCGGACGTTTTGAGCAGTTCTTC
J gene: TRBJ1-3; clone size: NA; D gene: NA; V gene: TRBV9; CDR3 protein: CASSQIENTIYF; CDR3 DNA: TGTGCCAGCAGCCAAATAGAAAACACCATATATTTT
J gene: TRBJ1-1; clone size: NA; D gene: NA; V gene: TRBV12-5; CDR3 protein: CASGLVGGGGTEAFF; CDR3 DNA: TGTGCTAGTGGTTTGGTAGGAGGGGGAGGCACTGAAGCTTTCTTT
J gene: TRBJ1-2; clone size: NA; D gene: NA; V gene: TRBV9; CDR3 protein: CASRGIYGYTF; CDR3 DNA: TGTGCCAGCAGGGGCATCTATGGCTACACCTTC
J gene: TRBJ2-1; clone size: NA; D gene: NA; V gene: TRBV27; CDR3 protein: CASSSGDRNPVIQFF; CDR3 DNA: TGTGCCAGCAGTTCGGGAGACCGGAACCCAGTGATACAGTTCTTC
J gene: TRBJ2-3; clone size: NA; D gene: NA; V gene: TRBV9; CDR3 protein: CASSVAGRVTDTQYF; CDR3 DNA: TGTGCCAGCAGCGTAGCGGGCAGGGTCACAGATACGCAGTATTTT
J gene: TRBJ1-1; clone size: NA; D gene: TRBD1; V gene: TRBV7-9; CDR3 protein: CASNRRDRPNTEAFF; CDR3 DNA: TGTGCCAGCAACCGTAGGGACAGACCGAACACTGAAGCTTTCTTT
J gene: TRBJ1-2; clone size: NA; D gene: NA; V gene: TRBV9; CDR3 protein: CASSANYYGYTF; CDR3 DNA: TGTGCCAGCAGCGCCAATTACTATGGCTACACCTTC
J gene: TRBJ2-4; clone size: few; D gene: NA; V gene: TRBV6-6; CDR3 protein: CASSYSSEAKNIQYF; CDR3 DNA: TGTGCCAGCAGTTACTCCTCGGAAGCCAAAAACATTCAGTACTTC
J gene: TRBJ2-7; clone size: NA; D gene: NA; V gene: TRBV27; CDR3 protein: CASSNLAGTTPYEQYF; CDR3 DNA: TGTGCCAGCAGTAACCTAGCCGGTACGACACCTTACGAGCAGTACTTC
J gene: TRBJ2-7; clone size: NA; D gene: TRBD2; V gene: TRBV5-1; CDR3 protein: CASSLRLAGVDEQYF; CDR3 DNA: TGCGCCAGCAGCTTACGACTAGCGGGAGTAGACGAGCAGTACTTC
J gene: TRBJ2-7; clone size: NA; D gene: NA; V gene: TRBV5-1; CDR3 protein: CASSLELQREQYF; CDR3 DNA: TGCGCCAGCAGCTTGGAATTGCAGCGAGAGCAGTACTTC
J gene: TRBJ2-3; clone size: NA; D gene: NA; V gene: TRBV9; CDR3 protein: CASSPGDGTDTQYF; CDR3 DNA: TGTGCCAGCAGCCCGGGGGATGGCACAGATACGCAGTATTTT
J gene: TRBJ1-3; clone size: NA; D gene: NA; V gene: TRBV5-1; CDR3 protein: CASSLGGRGLGNTIYF; CDR3 DNA: TGCGCCAGCAGCTTGGGAGGTCGGGGGCTCGGAAACACCATATATTTT
J gene: TRBJ2-3; clone size: NA; D gene: NA; V gene: TRBV30; CDR3 protein: CAWSVLGNTQYF; CDR3 DNA: TGTGCCTGGAGTGTACTGGGGAATACGCAGTATTTT
J gene: TRBJ2-1; clone size: NA; D gene: TRBD2; V gene: TRBV6-5; CDR3 protein: CASTLSGGQEFF; CDR3 DNA: TGTGCCAGCACCCTTAGCGGGGGTCAGGAGTTCTTC
J gene: TRBJ2-1; clone size: NA; D gene: NA; V gene: TRBV19; CDR3 protein: CASSIPGPLQFF; CDR3 DNA: TGTGCCAGTAGTATACCGGGACCTCTGCAGTTCTTC
J gene: TRBJ1-5; clone size: NA; D gene: NA; V gene: TRBV2; CDR3 protein: CASSWQPTDQPQHF; CDR3 DNA: TGTGCCAGCAGTTGGCAGCCGACTGATCAGCCCCAGCATTTT
J gene: TRBJ2-1; clone size: NA; D gene: NA; V gene: TRBV5-1; CDR3 protein: CASSLIRANEQFF; CDR3 DNA: TGCGCCAGCAGCTTGATCCGAGCCAATGAGCAGTTCTTC
J gene: TRBJ2-3; clone size: NA; D gene: NA; V gene: TRBV15; CDR3 protein: CATSRAGVHTDTQYF; CDR3 DNA: TGTGCCACCAGCAGAGCCGGAGTGCACACAGATACGCAGTATTTT
J gene: TRBJ2-3; clone size: NA; D gene: TRBD2; V gene: TRBV27; CDR3 protein: CASRTGERETDTQYF; CDR3 DNA: TGTGCCAGCAGGACGGGAGAGCGGGAAACAGATACGCAGTATTTT
J gene: TRBJ2-3; clone size: NA; D gene: NA; V gene: TRBV28; CDR3 protein: CASSTRDSTDTQYF; CDR3 DNA: TGTGCCAGCAGTACACGGGACTCCACGGATACGCAGTATTTT
J gene: TRBJ2-1; clone size: NA; D gene: TRBD2; V gene: TRBV7-9; CDR3 protein: CASSLLAGGPYNEQFF; CDR3 DNA: TGTGCCAGCAGCTTACTAGCGGGAGGCCCCTACAATGAGCAGTTCTTC
J gene: TRBJ2-3; clone size: NA; D gene: NA; V gene: TRBV11-2; CDR3 protein: CASSPGAGPAGDTQYF; CDR3 DNA: TGTGCCAGCAGCCCCGGCGCGGGACCTGCAGGAGATACGCAGTATTTT
J gene: TRBJ2-7; clone size: NA; D gene: NA; V gene: TRBV28; CDR3 protein: CASSTLGGQDEQYF; CDR3 DNA: TGTGCCAGCAGCACCCTCGGGGGGCAGGACGAGCAGTACTTC
J gene: TRBJ2-7; clone size: NA; D gene: NA; V gene: TRBV2; CDR3 protein: CANSDSGDLDEQYF; CDR3 DNA: TGTGCCAACAGTGATTCTGGGGACCTTGACGAGCAGTACTTC
J gene: TRBJ2-1; clone size: NA; D gene: NA; V gene: TRBV5-4; CDR3 protein: CASSTKVTVSYNEQFF; CDR3 DNA: TGTGCCAGCAGCACGAAAGTAACAGTTTCCTACAATGAGCAGTTCTTC
J gene: TRBJ2-3; clone size: NA; D gene: NA; V gene: TRBV7-9; CDR3 protein: CASSLSETSDTQYF; CDR3 DNA: TGTGCCAGCAGCTTATCAGAGACTTCAGATACGCAGTATTTT
J gene: TRBJ2-7; clone size: NA; D gene: TRBD1; V gene: TRBV14; CDR3 protein: CASSPGQGPYEQYF; CDR3 DNA: TGTGCCAGCAGCCCAGGACAGGGACCCTACGAGCAGTACTTC
J gene: TRBJ2-2; clone size: NA; D gene: NA; V gene: TRBV7-9; CDR3 protein: CASSQTTSGTGELFF; CDR3 DNA: TGTGCCAGCAGCCAGACAACATCGGGCACCGGGGAGCTGTTTTTT
J gene: TRBJ2-7; clone size: NA; D gene: TRBD1; V gene: TRBV11-1; CDR3 protein: CASSLGGQGTHEQYF; CDR3 DNA: TGTGCCAGCAGCTTAGGTGGACAGGGAACCCACGAGCAGTACTTC
J gene: TRBJ2-7; clone size: NA; D gene: TRBD2; V gene: TRBV25-1; CDR3 protein: CASSKTSRYEQYF; CDR3 DNA: TGTGCCAGCAGCAAGACTAGCCGCTACGAGCAGTACTTC
J gene: TRBJ1-4; clone size: NA; D gene: NA; V gene: TRBV28; CDR3 protein: CASSLGLLLFF; CDR3 DNA: TGTGCCAGCAGTTTAGGGCTCCTACTGTTTTTT
J gene: TRBJ2-5; clone size: NA; D gene: NA; V gene: TRBV11-2; CDR3 protein: CASSLGTNQETQYF; CDR3 DNA: TGTGCCAGCAGCTTAGGGACAAACCAAGAGACCCAGTACTTC
J gene: TRBJ1-1; clone size: NA; D gene: TRBD1; V gene: TRBV5-6; CDR3 protein: CASSKTGTGSRAEAFF; CDR3 DNA: TGTGCCAGCAGCAAGACTGGGACAGGGAGCCGCGCTGAAGCTTTCTTT
J gene: TRBJ2-1; clone size: NA; D gene: TRBD2; V gene: TRBV5-1; CDR3 protein: CASSLAVAGGANEQFF; CDR3 DNA: TGCGCCAGCAGCTTGGCCGTGGCGGGAGGGGCTAATGAGCAGTTCTTC